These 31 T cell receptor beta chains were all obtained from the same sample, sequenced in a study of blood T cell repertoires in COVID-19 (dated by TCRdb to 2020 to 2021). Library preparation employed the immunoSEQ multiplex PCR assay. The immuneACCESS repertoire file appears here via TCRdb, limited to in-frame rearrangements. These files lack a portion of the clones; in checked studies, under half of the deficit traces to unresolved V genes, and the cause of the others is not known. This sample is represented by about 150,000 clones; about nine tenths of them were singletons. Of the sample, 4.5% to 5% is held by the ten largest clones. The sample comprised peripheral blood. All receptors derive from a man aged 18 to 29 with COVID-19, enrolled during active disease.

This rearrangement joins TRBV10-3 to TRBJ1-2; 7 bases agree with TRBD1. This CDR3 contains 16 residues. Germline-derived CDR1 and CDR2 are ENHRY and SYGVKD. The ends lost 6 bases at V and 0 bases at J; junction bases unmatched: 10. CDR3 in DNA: TGTGCCATCAGGTTCGGGACAGTTGTAGCTAACTATGGCTACACCTTC. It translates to CAIRFGTVVANYGYTF.

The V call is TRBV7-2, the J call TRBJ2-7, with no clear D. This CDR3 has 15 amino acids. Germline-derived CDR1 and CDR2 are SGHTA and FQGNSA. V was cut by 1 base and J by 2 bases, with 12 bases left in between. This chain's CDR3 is CASSLDLLGTYEQYF. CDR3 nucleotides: TGTGCCAGCAGCTTAGACTTACTTGGTACCTACGAGCAGTACTTC.

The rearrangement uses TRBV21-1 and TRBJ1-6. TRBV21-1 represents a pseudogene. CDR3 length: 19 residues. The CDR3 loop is CASSTYSWRPRDYNSPLHF. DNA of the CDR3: TGTGCCAGCAGCACATACTCGTGGAGGCCCCGCGACTATAATTCACCCCTCCACTTT.

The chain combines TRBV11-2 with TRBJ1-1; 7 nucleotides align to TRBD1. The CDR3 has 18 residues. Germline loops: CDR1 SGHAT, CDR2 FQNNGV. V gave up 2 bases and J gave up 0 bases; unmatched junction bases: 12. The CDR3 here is CASSLLRGGDRVNTEAFF. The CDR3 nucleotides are TGTGCCAGCAGCTTACTTCGAGGGGGCGATAGGGTGAACACTGAAGCTTTCTTT.

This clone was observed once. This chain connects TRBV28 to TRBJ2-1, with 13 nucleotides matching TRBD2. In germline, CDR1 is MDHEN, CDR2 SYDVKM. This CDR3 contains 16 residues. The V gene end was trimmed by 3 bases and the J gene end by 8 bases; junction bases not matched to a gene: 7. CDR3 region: CASSFTSGRALDEQFF. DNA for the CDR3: TGTGCCAGCAGTTTTACTAGCGGGAGGGCCCTTGATGAGCAGTTCTTC.

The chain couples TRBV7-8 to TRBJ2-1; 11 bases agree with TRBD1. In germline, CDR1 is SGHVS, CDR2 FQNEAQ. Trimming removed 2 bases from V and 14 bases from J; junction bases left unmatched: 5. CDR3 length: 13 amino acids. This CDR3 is CASSLIMGQGEFF. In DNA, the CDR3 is TGTGCCAGCAGCTTAATAATGGGACAGGGGGAGTTCTTC.

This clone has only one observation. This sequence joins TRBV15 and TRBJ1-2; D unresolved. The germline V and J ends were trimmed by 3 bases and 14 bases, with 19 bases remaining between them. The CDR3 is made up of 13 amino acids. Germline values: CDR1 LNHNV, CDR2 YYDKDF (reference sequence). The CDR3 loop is CATSRATSTSPTF. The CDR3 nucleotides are TGTGCCACCAGCAGGGCCACTAGCACAAGCCCAACCTTC.

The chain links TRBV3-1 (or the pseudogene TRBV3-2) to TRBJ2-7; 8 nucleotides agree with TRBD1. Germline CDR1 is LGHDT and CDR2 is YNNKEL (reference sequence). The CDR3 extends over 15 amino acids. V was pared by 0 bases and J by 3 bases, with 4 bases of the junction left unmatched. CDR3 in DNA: TGTGCCAGCAGCCAAGACCGACAGGGGCTCTACGAGCAGTACTTC. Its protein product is CASSQDRQGLYEQYF.

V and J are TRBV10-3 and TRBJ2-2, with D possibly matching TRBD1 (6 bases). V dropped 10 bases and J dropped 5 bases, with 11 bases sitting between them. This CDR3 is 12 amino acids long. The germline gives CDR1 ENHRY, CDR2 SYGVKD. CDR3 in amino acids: CATSGETGELFF. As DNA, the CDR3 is TGTGCCACTTCAGGGGAAACCGGGGAGCTGTTTTTT.

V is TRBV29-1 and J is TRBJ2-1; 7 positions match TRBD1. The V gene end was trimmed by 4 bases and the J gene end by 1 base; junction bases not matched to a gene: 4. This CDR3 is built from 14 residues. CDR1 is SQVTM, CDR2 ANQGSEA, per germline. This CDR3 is CSVGTRGSYNEQFF. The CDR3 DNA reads TGCAGCGTTGGAACCAGGGGGTCCTACAATGAGCAGTTCTTC.

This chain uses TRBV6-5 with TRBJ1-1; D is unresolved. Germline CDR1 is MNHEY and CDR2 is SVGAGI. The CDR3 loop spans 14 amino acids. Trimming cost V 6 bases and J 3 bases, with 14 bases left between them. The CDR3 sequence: CASSQPGSYTEAFF. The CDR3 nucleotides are TGTGCCAGCAGCCAACCGGGTAGTTACACTGAAGCTTTCTTT.

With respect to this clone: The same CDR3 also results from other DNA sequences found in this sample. The CDR3 bases are TGTGCCAGCTCACGGACAGGGGGGGAGCAGTACTTC. Residues: CASSRTGGEQYF. This rearrangement joins TRBV18 to TRBJ2-7; 10 bases line up with TRBD1. Trimming cost V 4 bases and J 7 bases; bases outside gene matches: 1. CDR1 KGHSH and CDR2 LQKENI come from the germline V gene. The CDR3 consists of 12 residues.

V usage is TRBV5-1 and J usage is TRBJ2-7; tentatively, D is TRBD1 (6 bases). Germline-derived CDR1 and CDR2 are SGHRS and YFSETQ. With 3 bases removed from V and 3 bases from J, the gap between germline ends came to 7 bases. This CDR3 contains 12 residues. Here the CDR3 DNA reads TGCGCCAGCAGCTCGGACAGCTACGAGCAGTACTTC. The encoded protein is CASSSDSYEQYF.

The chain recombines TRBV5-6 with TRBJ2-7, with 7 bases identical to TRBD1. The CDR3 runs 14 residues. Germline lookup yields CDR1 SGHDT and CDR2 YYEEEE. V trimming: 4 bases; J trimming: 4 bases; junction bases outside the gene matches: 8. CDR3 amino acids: CASSPGQTLYEQYF. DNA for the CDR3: TGTGCCAGCAGCCCGGGACAGACCCTATACGAGCAGTACTTC.

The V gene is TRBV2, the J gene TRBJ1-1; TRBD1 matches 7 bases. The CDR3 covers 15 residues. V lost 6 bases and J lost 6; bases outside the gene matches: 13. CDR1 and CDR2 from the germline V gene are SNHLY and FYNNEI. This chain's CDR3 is CASRDTLTGRAEAFF. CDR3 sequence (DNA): TGTGCCAGCAGAGATACTTTGACAGGGAGAGCTGAAGCTTTCTTT.

The CDR3: CASSQGGGHYEQYF. In DNA, the CDR3 is TGTGCCAGCAGCCAAGGGGGCGGACACTACGAGCAGTACTTC. The genes are TRBV4-2 and TRBJ2-7; tentatively, D is TRBD1 (5 bases). CDR1 and CDR2 from the germline V gene are LGHNA and YNFKEQ. The CDR3 length is 14 residues. Trimming left V 1 base short and J 3 bases short, with 10 bases between.

In DNA, the CDR3 is TGTGCCACCAGTGATAGGCCGACAGGGGGAGGCACTGAAGCTTTCTTT. This sequence encodes CATSDRPTGGGTEAFF. The rearrangement links TRBV24-1 to TRBJ1-1; the match to TRBD1 covers 9 bases. J lost 4 bases, V lost 3 bases, and 8 bases had no gene match. The CDR3 contains 16 residues. CDR1 is KGHDR and CDR2 is SFDVKD in the germline V gene.

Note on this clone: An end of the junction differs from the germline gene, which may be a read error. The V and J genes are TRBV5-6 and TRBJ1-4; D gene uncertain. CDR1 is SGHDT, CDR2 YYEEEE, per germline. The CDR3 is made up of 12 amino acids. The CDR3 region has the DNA TGTGCCAGCAGCTCCGGAGATCTAAAACTGCTTTTT. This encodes CASSSGDLKLLF.

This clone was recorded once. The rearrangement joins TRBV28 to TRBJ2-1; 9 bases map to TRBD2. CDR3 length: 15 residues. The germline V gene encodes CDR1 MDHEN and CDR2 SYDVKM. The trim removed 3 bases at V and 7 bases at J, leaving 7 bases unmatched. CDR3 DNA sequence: TGTGCCAGCAGTTTTATTGCGGGAGGGCTAAATGAGCAGTTCTTC. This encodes CASSFIAGGLNEQFF. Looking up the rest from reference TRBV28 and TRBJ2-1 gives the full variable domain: DVKVTQSSRYLVKRTGEKVFLECVQDMDHENMFWYRQDPGLGLRLIYFSYDVKMKEKGDIPEGYSVSREKKERFSLILESASTNQTSMYLCASSFIAGGLNEQFFGPGTRLTVL.

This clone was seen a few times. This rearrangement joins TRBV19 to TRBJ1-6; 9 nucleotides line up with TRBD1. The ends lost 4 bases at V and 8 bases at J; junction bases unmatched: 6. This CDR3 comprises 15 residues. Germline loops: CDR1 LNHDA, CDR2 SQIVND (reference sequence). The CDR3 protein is CASSTGQGLHSPLHF. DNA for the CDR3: TGTGCCAGTAGTACCGGACAGGGGTTGCATTCACCCCTCCACTTT.

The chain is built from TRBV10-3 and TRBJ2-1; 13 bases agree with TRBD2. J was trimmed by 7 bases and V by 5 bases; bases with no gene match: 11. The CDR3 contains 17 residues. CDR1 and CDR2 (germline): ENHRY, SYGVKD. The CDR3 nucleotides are TGTGCCATCAGTTCCAGCAGGACTAGCGGGAGTGGTAATGAGCAGTTCTTC. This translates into CAISSSRTSGSGNEQFF.

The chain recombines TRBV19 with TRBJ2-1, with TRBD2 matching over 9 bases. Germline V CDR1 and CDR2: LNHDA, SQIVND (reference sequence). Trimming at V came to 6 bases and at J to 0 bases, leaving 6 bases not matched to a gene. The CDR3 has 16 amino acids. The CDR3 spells CASRPAGGLSYNEQFF. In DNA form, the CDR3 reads TGTGCCAGTAGGCCAGCGGGAGGCCTCTCCTACAATGAGCAGTTCTTC.

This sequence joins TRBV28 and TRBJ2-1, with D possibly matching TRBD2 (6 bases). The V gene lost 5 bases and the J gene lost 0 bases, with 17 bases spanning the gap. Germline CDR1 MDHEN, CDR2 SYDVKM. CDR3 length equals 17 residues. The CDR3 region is CASSLPLLGGSYNEQFF. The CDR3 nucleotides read TGTGCCAGCAGTCTCCCCTTGTTGGGAGGCTCCTACAATGAGCAGTTCTTC.

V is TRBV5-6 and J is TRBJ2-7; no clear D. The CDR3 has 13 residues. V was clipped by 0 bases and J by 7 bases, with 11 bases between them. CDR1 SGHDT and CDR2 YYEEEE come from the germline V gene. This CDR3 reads CASSLAWVTEQYF. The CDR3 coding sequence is TGTGCCAGCAGCTTGGCCTGGGTGACAGAGCAGTACTTC.

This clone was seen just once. The CDR3 protein is CASTVGLAGRTGELFF. CDR3 bases: TGCGCCAGCACAGTCGGGCTAGCGGGACGGACCGGGGAGCTGTTTTTT. The chain carries TRBV10-2 and TRBJ2-2; TRBD2 matches 9 bases. Germline values: CDR1 WSHSY, CDR2 SAAADI. This CDR3 has 16 residues. V gave up 7 bases and J gave up 5 bases; unmatched junction bases: 11.

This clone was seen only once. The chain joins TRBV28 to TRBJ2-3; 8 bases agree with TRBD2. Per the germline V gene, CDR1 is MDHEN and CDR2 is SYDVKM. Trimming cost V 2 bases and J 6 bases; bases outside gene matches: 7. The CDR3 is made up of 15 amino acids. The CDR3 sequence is CASSLGAGVKDTQYF. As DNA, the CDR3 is TGTGCCAGCAGTTTAGGAGCGGGAGTTAAGGATACGCAGTATTTT.

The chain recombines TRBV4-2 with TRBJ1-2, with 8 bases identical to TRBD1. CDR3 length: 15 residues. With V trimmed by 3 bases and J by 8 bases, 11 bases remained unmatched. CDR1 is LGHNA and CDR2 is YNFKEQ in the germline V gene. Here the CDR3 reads CASSHAPAGTGGYTF. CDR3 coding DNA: TGTGCCAGCAGCCATGCCCCCGCAGGGACAGGCGGCTACACCTTC.

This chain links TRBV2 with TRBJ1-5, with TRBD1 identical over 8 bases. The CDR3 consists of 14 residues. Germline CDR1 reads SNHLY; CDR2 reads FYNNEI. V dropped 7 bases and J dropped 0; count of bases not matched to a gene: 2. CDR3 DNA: TGTGCCAGCACGACAGGGGATAGCAATCAGCCCCAGCATTTT. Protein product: CASTTGDSNQPQHF. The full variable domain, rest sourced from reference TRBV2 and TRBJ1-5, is EPEVTQTPSHQVTQMGQEVILRCVPISNHLYFYWYRQILGQKVEFLVSFYNNEISEKSEIFDDQFSVERPDGSNFTLKIRSTKLEDSAMYFCASTTGDSNQPQHFGDGTRLSIL.

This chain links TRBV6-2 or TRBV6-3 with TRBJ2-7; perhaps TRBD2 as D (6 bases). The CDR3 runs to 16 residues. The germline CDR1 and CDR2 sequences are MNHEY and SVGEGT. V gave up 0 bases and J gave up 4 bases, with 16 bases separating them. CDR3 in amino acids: CASSYSSAGPYYEQYF. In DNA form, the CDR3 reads TGTGCCAGCAGTTACTCGTCCGCGGGACCCTATTACGAGCAGTACTTC.

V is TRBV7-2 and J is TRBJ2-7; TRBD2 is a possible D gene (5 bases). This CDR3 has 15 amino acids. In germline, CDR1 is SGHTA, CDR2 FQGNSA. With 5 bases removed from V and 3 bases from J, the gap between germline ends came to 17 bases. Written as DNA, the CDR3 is TGTGCCAGCAGCCCGAACGGAGGTGCTTACTACGAGCAGTACTTC. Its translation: CASSPNGGAYYEQYF.

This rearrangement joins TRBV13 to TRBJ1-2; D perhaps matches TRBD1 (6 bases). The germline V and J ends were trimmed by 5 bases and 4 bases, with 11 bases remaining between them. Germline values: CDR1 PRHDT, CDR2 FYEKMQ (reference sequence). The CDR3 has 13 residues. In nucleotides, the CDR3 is TGTGCCAGCAGCGGCAGGGGCCCCTATGGCTACACCTTC. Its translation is CASSGRGPYGYTF.